These T cell receptor beta chains were read from a single sample in a study of blood T cell repertoires in COVID-19. Libraries were prepared by immunoSEQ multiplex PCR; TCRdb keeps only in-frame clonotypes and omits some of them. Among about 42,000 clones listed, about 82% were seen once. What was sequenced was peripheral blood. Every receptor here comes from a man aged 45 to 65 with active COVID-19. Each CDR3 is given with its conserved first and last residue. A D gene is named only where the DNA matches it firmly. Size tells how often a clone was seen (once, few, many) or the class of an expanded clone, and some rows leave it out.

size: NA
length: 14
J: TRBJ1-1
V: TRBV27
D: NA
DNA: TGTGCCAGCAGAACCCCAGGGCTAGGCACTGAAGCTTTCTTT
CDR3: CASRTPGLGTEAFF

size: NA
length: 14
J: TRBJ2-3
V: TRBV6-4
D: TRBD2
DNA: TGTGCCAGCAGTGTAGCGGGAGGCACAGATACGCAGTATTTT
CDR3: CASSVAGGTDTQYF

size: NA
length: 13
J: TRBJ2-7
V: TRBV18
D: NA
DNA: TGTGCCAGCTCACCCAGCGACGGGGACGAGCAGTACTTC
CDR3: CASSPSDGDEQYF

size: NA
length: 15
J: TRBJ2-2
V: TRBV19
D: NA
DNA: TGTGCCAGTAGTATGAGGGCCGGAGGGGCCGGGGAGCTGTTTTTT
CDR3: CASSMRAGGAGELFF

size: few
length: 16
J: TRBJ2-3
V: TRBV14
D: TRBD2
DNA: TGTGCCAGCAGCCCTCCGGGAGGGTATCGCACAGATACGCAGTATTTT
CDR3: CASSPPGGYRTDTQYF

size: NA
length: 15
J: TRBJ1-2
V: TRBV7-8
D: NA
DNA: TGTGCCAGCAGCTTAGTCACGGGGACTAACTATGGCTACACCTTC
CDR3: CASSLVTGTNYGYTF

size: NA
length: 16
J: TRBJ2-7
V: TRBV7-2
D: TRBD2
DNA: TGTGCCAGCAGCTTATCTAGCGGGGGTCCTATGTACGAGCAGTACTTC
CDR3: CASSLSSGGPMYEQYF

size: NA
length: 15
J: TRBJ2-7
V: TRBV5-1
D: NA
DNA: TGCGCCAGCAGCTGGTCGACAGGAACGGAGTACGAGCAGTACTTC
CDR3: CASSWSTGTEYEQYF

size: NA
length: 17
J: TRBJ2-1
V: TRBV4-3
D: TRBD2
DNA: TGCGCCAGCAGCCAAGAGATGACTAGCGGGACTAGAGGTGAGCAGTTCTTC
CDR3: CASSQEMTSGTRGEQFF

size: NA
length: 13
J: TRBJ1-1
V: TRBV6-5
D: TRBD1
DNA: TGTGCCAGCAGGCCAACAGGGGGCACTGAAGCTTTCTTT
CDR3: CASRPTGGTEAFF

size: few
length: 13
J: TRBJ2-3
V: TRBV5-1
D: NA
DNA: TGCGCCAGCAGCCCGGACGAGGGAAGTACGCAGTATTTT
CDR3: CASSPDEGSTQYF

size: NA
length: 11
J: TRBJ2-7
V: TRBV20-1
D: TRBD2
DNA: TGCAGGTTTCAGGGACTAGCGGGAGGGCACTTC
CDR3: CRFQGLAGGHF

size: once
length: 13
J: TRBJ2-1
V: TRBV6-9
D: NA
DNA: TGTGCCAGCAGCATGCTTAGACTAGATGAGCAGTTCTTC
CDR3: CASSMLRLDEQFF

size: NA
length: 14
J: TRBJ1-5
V: TRBV5-6
D: NA
DNA: TGTGCCAGCAGCTTGGGGAGGTGGAATCAGCCCCAGCATTTT
CDR3: CASSLGRWNQPQHF

size: NA
length: 16
J: TRBJ2-1
V: TRBV5-4
D: NA
DNA: TGTGCCAGCAGCCCCGCGTCCCCGGGAGCGGCAAATGAGCAGTTCTTC
CDR3: CASSPASPGAANEQFF

size: NA
length: 15
J: TRBJ2-5
V: TRBV24-1
D: NA
DNA: TGTGCCACCAGTGATTTCGGACAGTTCCAAGAGACCCAGTACTTC
CDR3: CATSDFGQFQETQYF

size: NA
length: 15
J: TRBJ1-3
V: TRBV7-2
D: NA
DNA: TGTGCCAGCAGCCCCGCCATCCGGTCTGGAAACACCATATATTTT
CDR3: CASSPAIRSGNTIYF

size: NA
length: 12
J: TRBJ2-7
V: TRBV5-6
D: NA
DNA: TGTGCCAGCAGCTTGGCGGCCTACGAGCAGTACTTC
CDR3: CASSLAAYEQYF

size: NA
length: 13
J: TRBJ1-1
V: TRBV3-1/TRBV3-2
D: NA
DNA: TGTGCCAGCAGCCAAGGAGGAGTCACTGAAGCTTTCTTT
CDR3: CASSQGGVTEAFF

size: NA
length: 13
J: TRBJ2-4
V: TRBV5-1
D: NA
DNA: TGCGCCAGCAGTTCAGGCGACAAAAACATTCAGTACTTC
CDR3: CASSSGDKNIQYF

size: few
length: 15
J: TRBJ1-3
V: TRBV5-6
D: TRBD1
DNA: TGTGCCAGCAGCTTGGCCGGCAGGGGGAGGAACACCATATATTTT
CDR3: CASSLAGRGRNTIYF

size: NA
length: 18
J: TRBJ1-1
V: TRBV7-2
D: TRBD1
DNA: TGTGCCAGCAGCCCCAGGACAGGGAGGATGATTATGAACACTGAAGCTTTCTTT
CDR3: CASSPRTGRMIMNTEAFF

size: NA
length: 15
J: TRBJ2-7
V: TRBV11-3
D: NA
DNA: TGTGCCAGCAGCTTAAGGGGCCCCGGGGGCTACGAGCAGTACTTC
CDR3: CASSLRGPGGYEQYF

size: NA
length: 13
J: TRBJ2-2
V: TRBV2
D: NA
DNA: TGTGCCCTATCCGAACGAAACACCGGGGAGCTGTTTTTT
CDR3: CALSERNTGELFF

size: NA
length: 13
J: TRBJ1-2
V: TRBV2
D: NA
DNA: TGTGCCAGCAGTCTGACAGAAGGCCTCGGCTACACCTTC
CDR3: CASSLTEGLGYTF

size: NA
length: 15
J: TRBJ1-5
V: TRBV28
D: NA
DNA: TGTGCCAGTAAGACCAGCGGCGGGGTGGGTCAGCCCCAGCATTTT
CDR3: CASKTSGGVGQPQHF

size: NA
length: 15
J: TRBJ2-1
V: TRBV7-9
D: TRBD2
DNA: TGTGCCAGCAGCTTTACGGGGGGGCCTGCCAATGAGCAGTTCTTC
CDR3: CASSFTGGPANEQFF

size: NA
length: 14
J: TRBJ2-4
V: TRBV11-1
D: TRBD1
DNA: TGTGCCAGCAGCGGGACAGTGGCCAAAAACATTCAGTACTTC
CDR3: CASSGTVAKNIQYF

size: NA
length: 15
J: TRBJ1-1
V: TRBV3-1/TRBV3-2
D: NA
DNA: TGTGCCAGCAGCCAAGATGGGCGGGGACTCACTGAAGCTTTCTTT
CDR3: CASSQDGRGLTEAFF

size: NA
length: 14
J: TRBJ1-2
V: TRBV7-9
D: NA
DNA: TGTGCCAGCAGCTTATGGGACACCCGGTATGGCTACACCTTC
CDR3: CASSLWDTRYGYTF

size: NA
length: 11
J: TRBJ2-7
V: TRBV6-1
D: NA
DNA: TGTGCCAGCAGTGAAGCGCCAGGGGAGTACTTC
CDR3: CASSEAPGEYF

size: NA
length: 18
J: TRBJ2-2
V: TRBV11-2
D: NA
DNA: TGTGCCAGCAGCTTATCACCGAACGGAGCTTTGAACACCGGGGAGCTGTTTTTT
CDR3: CASSLSPNGALNTGELFF

size: NA
length: 15
J: TRBJ1-2
V: TRBV7-2
D: TRBD1
DNA: TGTGCCAGCAGCTCATACAAAGAGACAGGGTGGGGCTACACCTTC
CDR3: CASSSYKETGWGYTF

size: NA
length: 15
J: TRBJ2-7
V: TRBV7-8
D: TRBD2
DNA: TGTGCCAGCAGCTGGCGACTAGCGGGACCCTACGAGCAGTACTTC
CDR3: CASSWRLAGPYEQYF

size: NA
length: 14
J: TRBJ1-2
V: TRBV3-1/TRBV3-2
D: NA
DNA: TGTGCCAGCAGCCAATGGGCCGGGAGCTATGGCTACACCTTC
CDR3: CASSQWAGSYGYTF

size: NA
length: 15
J: TRBJ2-1
V: TRBV24-1
D: NA
DNA: TGTGCCACCAGTGATTTTGTAGGGGGGGCCAATGAGCAGTTCTTC
CDR3: CATSDFVGGANEQFF

size: NA
length: 13
J: TRBJ1-2
V: TRBV9
D: NA
DNA: TGTGCCAGCAGCGCAGTTGGGGGGTATGGCTACACCTTC
CDR3: CASSAVGGYGYTF

size: NA
length: 18
J: TRBJ1-1
V: TRBV5-1
D: NA
DNA: TGCGCCAGCAGCTTCTTCGGCCTGGCCGGGAATGTGGACACTGAAGCTTTCTTT
CDR3: CASSFFGLAGNVDTEAFF

size: NA
length: 12
J: TRBJ2-1
V: TRBV6-5
D: NA
DNA: TGTGCCAGCAGTTACTCTGGCAAGGAGCAGTTCTTC
CDR3: CASSYSGKEQFF

size: NA
length: 15
J: TRBJ2-1
V: TRBV7-2
D: TRBD2
DNA: TGTGCCAGCAGCTTAGCGCGGGAGAGGCTCAGCGAGCAGTTCTTC
CDR3: CASSLARERLSEQFF

size: NA
length: 15
J: TRBJ1-5
V: TRBV6-1
D: NA
DNA: TGTGCCAGCAGTGACCAAGAGGGCGAGGTTCAGCCCCAGCATTTT
CDR3: CASSDQEGEVQPQHF

size: NA
length: 14
J: TRBJ1-5
V: TRBV27
D: NA
DNA: TGTGCCAGCAGTTTATCTAATAGCAATCAGCCCCAGCATTTT
CDR3: CASSLSNSNQPQHF

size: NA
length: 13
J: TRBJ2-3
V: TRBV30
D: NA
DNA: TGTGCCTGGAGCTCTGACAGCACAAATACGCAGTATTTT
CDR3: CAWSSDSTNTQYF

size: NA
length: 15
J: TRBJ1-6
V: TRBV7-3
D: NA
DNA: TGTGCCAGCAGCCTCGGGGGGAAGAAGAGTTCACCCCTCCACTTT
CDR3: CASSLGGKKSSPLHF

size: NA
length: 13
J: TRBJ2-1
V: TRBV30
D: NA
DNA: TGTGCCTGGAGCCCAAACTCCTACAATGAGCAGTTCTTC
CDR3: CAWSPNSYNEQFF

size: NA
length: 15
J: TRBJ1-6
V: TRBV2
D: NA
DNA: TGTGCCAGCAGTGAATTTACATTGGATAATTCACCCCTCCACTTT
CDR3: CASSEFTLDNSPLHF

size: once
length: 15
J: TRBJ2-7
V: TRBV10-3
D: TRBD1
DNA: TGTGCCATCAGTGAGCCCGGGACAGGGGTTGGCGAGCAGTACTTC
CDR3: CAISEPGTGVGEQYF